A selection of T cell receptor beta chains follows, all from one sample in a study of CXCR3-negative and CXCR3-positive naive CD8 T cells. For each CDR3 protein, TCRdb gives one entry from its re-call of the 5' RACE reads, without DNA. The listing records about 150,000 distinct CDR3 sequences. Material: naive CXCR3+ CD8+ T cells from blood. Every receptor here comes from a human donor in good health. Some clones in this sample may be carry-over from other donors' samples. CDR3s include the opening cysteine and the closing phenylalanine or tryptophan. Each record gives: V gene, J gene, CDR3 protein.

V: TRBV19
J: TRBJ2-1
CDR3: CASSIGNRSPSNEQFF

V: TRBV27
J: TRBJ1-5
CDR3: CASSPGRGGQPQHF

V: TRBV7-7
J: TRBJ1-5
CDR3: CASSLPGVRGIPRGNQPQHF

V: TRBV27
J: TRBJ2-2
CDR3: CASRNMGAGPGELFF

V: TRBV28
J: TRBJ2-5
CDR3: CASGKTGEETQYF

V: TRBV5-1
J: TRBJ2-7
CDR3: CASSFGHGRRSSYEQYF

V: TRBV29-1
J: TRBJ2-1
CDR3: CSVVTSGYNEQFF

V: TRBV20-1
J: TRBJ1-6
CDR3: CSARADRDSSPLHF

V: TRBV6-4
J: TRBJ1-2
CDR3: CASSYEIQGGYTF

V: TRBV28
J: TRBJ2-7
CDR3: CASSDDRSGEQYF

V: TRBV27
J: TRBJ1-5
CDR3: CASSLSPGGRQPQHF

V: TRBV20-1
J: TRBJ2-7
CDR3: CSARDRTDTTYEQYF

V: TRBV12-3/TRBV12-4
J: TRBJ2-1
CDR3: CASSPGTGVLRHEQFF

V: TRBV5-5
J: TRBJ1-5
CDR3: CASSWTGGGEPQHF

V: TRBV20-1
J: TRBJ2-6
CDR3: CSARREAGANVLTF

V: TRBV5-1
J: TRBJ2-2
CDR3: CASSPEGLAVFGELFF

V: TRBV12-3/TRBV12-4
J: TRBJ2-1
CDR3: CASSRRDIRPGLAGGGLYNEQFF